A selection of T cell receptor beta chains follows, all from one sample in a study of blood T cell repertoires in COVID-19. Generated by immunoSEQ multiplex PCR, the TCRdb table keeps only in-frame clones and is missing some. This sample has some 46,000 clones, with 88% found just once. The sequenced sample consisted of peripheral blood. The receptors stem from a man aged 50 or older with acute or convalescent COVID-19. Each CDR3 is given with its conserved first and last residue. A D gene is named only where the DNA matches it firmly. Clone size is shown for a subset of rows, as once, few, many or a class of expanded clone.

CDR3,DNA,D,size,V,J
CASSLHSNQPQHF,TGTGCCAGCAGTTTACATTCCAATCAGCCCCAGCATTTT,NA,NA,TRBV12-3/TRBV12-4,TRBJ1-5
CASREKSGVSYNEQFF,TGTGCCAGCAGGGAGAAAAGCGGGGTCTCCTACAATGAGCAGTTCTTC,TRBD2,NA,TRBV6-6,TRBJ2-1
CASSQMTGGDEKLFF,TGTGCCAGCAGCCAGATGACAGGGGGCGACGAAAAACTGTTTTTT,TRBD1,NA,TRBV3-1/TRBV3-2,TRBJ1-4
CASSESRVTEAFF,TGCGCCAGCAGTGAGTCACGGGTCACTGAAGCTTTCTTT,NA,few,TRBV10-1,TRBJ1-1
CASSLMSGTATGELFF,TGTGCCAGCAGCTTAATGTCTGGGACAGCGACCGGGGAGCTGTTTTTT,TRBD1,NA,TRBV7-3,TRBJ2-2
CATSEVLAGENEQFF,TGTGCCACCAGTGAAGTACTAGCGGGAGAAAATGAGCAGTTCTTC,TRBD2,NA,TRBV24-1,TRBJ2-1
CASSRGQGGITEAFF,TGTGCCAGCAGCCGTGGACAGGGAGGGATCACTGAAGCTTTCTTT,TRBD1,NA,TRBV6-1,TRBJ1-1
CASSVDLGSTEAFF,TGTGCCAGCAGCGTAGACTTGGGGAGTACTGAAGCTTTCTTT,NA,NA,TRBV9,TRBJ1-1
CAGGQGAQGSPLHF,TGTGCCGGGGGACAGGGGGCGCAAGGATCACCCCTCCACTTT,TRBD1,NA,TRBV5-4,TRBJ1-6
CASVSGGTEADTQYF,TGCGCCAGCGTTTCGGGAGGTACGGAGGCAGATACGCAGTATTTT,TRBD2,NA,TRBV5-1,TRBJ2-3
CASSGLSQETQYF,TGTGCCAGTTCTGGACTTTCCCAAGAGACCCAGTACTTC,NA,NA,TRBV2,TRBJ2-5
CASSLWGEGGDEQFF,TGTGCCAGCAGCTTGTGGGGCGAAGGGGGCGATGAGCAGTTCTTC,TRBD1,NA,TRBV5-5,TRBJ2-1